A selection of T cell receptor beta chains follows, all from one sample in a study of cytomegalovirus exposure and HLA in healthy donors. Profiling relied on immunoSEQ multiplex PCR, and the TCRdb table lists in-frame clones only, not all of them. The sample records more than 95,000 clones, around 88% being singletons. The sample consisted of PBMCs. The origin of the receptors is a man aged 18 to 30 in good health and CMV-seronegative. Both conserved end residues are part of each CDR3. Each record gives: CDR3 length, J gene, D gene, V gene, clone size, CDR3 protein, CDR3 DNA. The D gene is left open where the match is weak. A row's size may be missing; if present it is once, few, many or a size class.

>15|TRBJ2-7|TRBD1|TRBV5-1|-
CASSLAGQGAHEQYF
TGCGCCAGCAGCTTGGCAGGACAGGGGGCCCACGAGCAGTACTTC
>16|TRBJ1-6|-|TRBV28|few
CASSLLDDSYNSPLHF
TGTGCCAGCAGTTTACTGGATGACAGCTATAATTCACCCCTCCACTTT
>18|TRBJ1-2|-|TRBV28|-
CASSSAGQTIVAMGGYTF
TGTGCCAGCAGTTCAGCAGGACAGACAATCGTAGCTATGGGTGGCTACACCTTC
>15|TRBJ1-4|-|TRBV19|-
CASSIPDWEGEKLFF
TGTGCCAGTAGTATACCGGACTGGGAAGGTGAAAAACTGTTTTTT
>15|TRBJ1-2|TRBD1|TRBV19|-
CASSRAGTVNYGYTF
TGTGCCAGTAGTAGGGCTGGGACAGTAAACTATGGCTACACCTTC
>14|TRBJ2-3|TRBD1|TRBV5-1|-
CASSRGQGVDTQYF
TGCGCCAGCAGCAGAGGACAGGGAGTGGATACGCAGTATTTT
>13|TRBJ2-3|TRBD2|TRBV11-2|-
CASSLGGTDTQYF
TGTGCCAGCAGTTTGGGGGGGACAGATACGCAGTATTTT
>16|TRBJ2-1|TRBD1|TRBV5-6|once
CASSPAGQGAWNEQFF
TGTGCCAGCAGCCCAGCAGGACAGGGGGCTTGGAATGAGCAGTTCTTC
>14|TRBJ2-7|TRBD1|TRBV7-9|-
CASSRRTGDNEQYF
TGTGCCAGCAGCCGAAGGACAGGGGACAACGAGCAGTACTTC
>13|TRBJ1-5|-|TRBV6-1|few
CASSERVLIPQHF
TGTGCCAGCAGTGAGAGGGTCTTGATACCCCAGCATTTT
>17|TRBJ2-6|-|TRBV27|-
CASTFRLQYSGANVLTF
TGTGCCAGCACCTTCAGGCTACAATACTCTGGGGCCAACGTCCTGACTTTC
>15|TRBJ2-1|-|TRBV18|once
CASSPEDRPLNEQFF
TGTGCCAGCTCACCTGAAGACAGGCCTCTGAATGAGCAGTTCTTC
>15|TRBJ2-5|-|TRBV5-1|-
CASSLEVGARETQYF
TGCGCCAGCAGCTTGGAGGTGGGAGCGCGAGAGACCCAGTACTTC
>13|TRBJ2-1|-|TRBV5-5|-
CASSLPVSNEQFF
TGTGCCAGCAGCTTACCTGTGAGCAATGAGCAGTTCTTC
>15|TRBJ2-5|TRBD1|TRBV28|-
CASSLRQGVTETQYF
TGTGCCAGCAGTCTAAGACAGGGGGTTACAGAGACCCAGTACTTC
>16|TRBJ2-5|-|TRBV7-2|once
CASSSPRSGGKETQYF
TGTGCCAGCAGCTCCCCGCGGTCTGGCGGTAAAGAGACCCAGTACTTC
>17|TRBJ2-5|TRBD1|TRBV5-4|-
CASSLGLPGQGGETQYF
TGTGCCAGCAGCTTGGGACTTCCGGGACAGGGGGGAGAGACCCAGTACTTC
>14|TRBJ2-1|-|TRBV6-1|-
CASSEALVNNEQFF
TGTGCCAGCAGTGAAGCGCTAGTAAACAATGAGCAGTTCTTC
>13|TRBJ2-1|TRBD1|TRBV2|-
CARGKTGGDEQFF
TGTGCCAGAGGGAAGACAGGGGGCGATGAGCAGTTCTTC
>16|TRBJ2-7|TRBD1|TRBV18|-
CASSPLGTGGIYEQYF
TGTGCCAGCTCACCACTGGGGACAGGGGGAATCTACGAGCAGTACTTC
>16|TRBJ1-2|-|TRBV6-5|once
CASSYSERGSIYGYTF
TGTGCCAGCAGTTACTCGGAAAGGGGCAGTATCTATGGCTACACCTTC
>15|TRBJ1-2|TRBD1|TRBV19|-
CASSIERQGLSGYTF
TGTGCCAGTAGTATAGAGAGACAGGGTTTGAGTGGCTACACCTTC
>16|TRBJ2-1|-|TRBV7-2|-
CASSSRGQSSYNEQFF
TGTGCCAGCAGCTCGCGGGGCCAAAGCTCCTACAATGAGCAGTTCTTC
>13|TRBJ1-1|-|TRBV4-2|few
CASSQPGHEEAFF
TGTGCCAGCAGCCAACCGGGACACGAAGAAGCTTTCTTT
>14|TRBJ1-4|TRBD1|TRBV5-1|-
CASSWGQGFRKLFF
TGCGCCAGCAGCTGGGGACAGGGTTTCCGAAAACTGTTTTTT
>15|TRBJ2-7|TRBD2|TRBV5-1|few
CASSYGLAGTYEQYF
TGCGCCAGCAGCTATGGACTAGCGGGAACCTACGAGCAGTACTTC
>14|TRBJ2-3|TRBD2|TRBV7-9|-
CASSPGLAADTQYF
TGTGCCAGCAGCCCAGGACTAGCCGCAGATACGCAGTATTTT
>16|TRBJ1-2|TRBD1|TRBV18|-
CASYRTGGRENYGYTF
TGTGCCAGCTACAGGACAGGGGGACGAGAAAACTATGGCTACACCTTC
>14|TRBJ1-1|-|TRBV25-1|-
CASRAEGGGYEAFF
TGTGCCAGCAGAGCGGAGGGCGGCGGTTATGAAGCTTTCTTT
>16|TRBJ2-1|-|TRBV4-3|-
CASSQDRVSPNNEQFF
TGCGCCAGCAGCCAAGATCGGGTTAGCCCAAACAATGAGCAGTTCTTC
>16|TRBJ2-7|TRBD1|TRBV12-5|-
CASGLVVGQGNYEQYF
TGTGCTAGTGGTTTGGTGGTGGGACAGGGGAACTACGAGCAGTACTTC
>16|TRBJ1-1|TRBD1|TRBV5-1|-
CASSLMRTGANTEAFF
TGCGCCAGCAGCTTGATGCGGACAGGGGCGAACACTGAAGCTTTCTTT
>12|TRBJ2-7|-|TRBV11-2|-
CASSVPSYEQYF
TGTGCCAGCAGCGTTCCCAGCTACGAGCAGTACTTC
>12|TRBJ2-1|TRBD1|TRBV6-6|-
CASGTGANEQFF
TGTGCCAGCGGGACAGGGGCGAATGAGCAGTTCTTC
>14|TRBJ2-2|-|TRBV27|-
CASLRQGGTGELFF
TGTGCCAGCCTTCGCCAGGGTGGGACCGGGGAGCTGTTTTTT
>14|TRBJ1-1|-|TRBV4-1|-
CASSQAPVNTEAFF
TGCGCCAGCAGCCAAGCCCCAGTGAACACTGAAGCTTTCTTT
>14|TRBJ2-5|-|TRBV19|-
CASSPGGAEETQYF
TGTGCCAGTAGTCCCGGAGGGGCAGAAGAGACCCAGTACTTC
>15|TRBJ2-1|TRBD2|TRBV11-2|-
CASSAGLAGFDEQFF
TGTGCCAGCAGCGCGGGACTAGCGGGGTTCGATGAGCAGTTCTTC
>13|TRBJ1-3|TRBD1|TRBV29-1|-
CSVWGQVGNTIYF
TGCAGCGTATGGGGACAGGTGGGAAACACCATATATTTT
>17|TRBJ1-5|-|TRBV28|-
CASSPRSWRNSNQPQHF
TGTGCCAGCAGTCCCCGATCTTGGAGGAATAGCAATCAGCCCCAGCATTTT
>16|TRBJ2-3|TRBD2|TRBV29-1|-
CSVDNWREGRTDTQYF
TGCAGCGTTGACAATTGGCGGGAGGGCCGAACAGATACGCAGTATTTT
>15|TRBJ2-1|TRBD2|TRBV27|-
CASSKTSGAYNEQFF
TGTGCCAGCAGTAAAACTAGCGGGGCTTACAATGAGCAGTTCTTC
>15|TRBJ1-1|TRBD1|TRBV14|-
CASSQDVTGAHEAFF
TGTGCCAGCAGCCAAGACGTCACAGGGGCCCATGAAGCTTTCTTT
>18|TRBJ2-1|-|TRBV11-2|-
CASSSKTSLVRSYNEQFF
TGTGCCAGCAGCTCTAAAACTTCACTAGTGCGCTCCTACAATGAGCAGTTCTTC
>18|TRBJ2-1|TRBD2|TRBV29-1|once
CSVAYLDRILAAYNEQFF
TGCAGCGTTGCTTACCTAGACAGGATACTAGCGGCCTACAATGAGCAGTTCTTC
>13|TRBJ1-5|-|TRBV7-2|-
CASSLGRNQPQHF
TGTGCCAGCAGCTTGGGGCGGAATCAGCCCCAGCATTTT
>13|TRBJ2-3|-|TRBV27|-
CASTRLSTDTQYF
TGTGCCAGCACCCGACTTAGCACAGATACGCAGTATTTT
>13|TRBJ2-1|-|TRBV4-1|few
CASSQVRSNEQFF
TGCGCCAGCAGCCAAGTTCGGTCCAATGAGCAGTTCTTC